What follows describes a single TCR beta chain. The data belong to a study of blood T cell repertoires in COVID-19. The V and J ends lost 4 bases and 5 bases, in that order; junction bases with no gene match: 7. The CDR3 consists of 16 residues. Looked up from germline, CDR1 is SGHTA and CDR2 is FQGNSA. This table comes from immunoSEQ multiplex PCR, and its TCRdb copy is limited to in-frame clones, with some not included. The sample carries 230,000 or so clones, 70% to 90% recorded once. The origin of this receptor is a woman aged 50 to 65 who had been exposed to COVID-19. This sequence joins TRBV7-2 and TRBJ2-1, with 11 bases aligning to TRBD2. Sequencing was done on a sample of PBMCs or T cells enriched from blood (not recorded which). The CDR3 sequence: CASSSTGTSGDNEQFF. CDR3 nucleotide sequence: TGTGCCAGCAGCTCTACCGGGACTAGCGGCGACAATGAGCAGTTCTTC.